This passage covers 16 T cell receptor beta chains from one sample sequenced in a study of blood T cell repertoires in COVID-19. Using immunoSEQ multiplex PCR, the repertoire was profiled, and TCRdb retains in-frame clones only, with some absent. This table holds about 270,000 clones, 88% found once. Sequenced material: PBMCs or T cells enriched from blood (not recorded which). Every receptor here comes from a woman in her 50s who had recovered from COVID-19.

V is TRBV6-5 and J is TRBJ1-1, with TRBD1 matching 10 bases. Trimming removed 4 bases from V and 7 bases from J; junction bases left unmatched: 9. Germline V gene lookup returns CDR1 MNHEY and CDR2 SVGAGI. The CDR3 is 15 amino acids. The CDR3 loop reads CASSLNRDRGVEAFF. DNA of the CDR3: TGTGCCAGCAGTTTAAACCGGGACAGGGGCGTTGAAGCTTTCTTT.

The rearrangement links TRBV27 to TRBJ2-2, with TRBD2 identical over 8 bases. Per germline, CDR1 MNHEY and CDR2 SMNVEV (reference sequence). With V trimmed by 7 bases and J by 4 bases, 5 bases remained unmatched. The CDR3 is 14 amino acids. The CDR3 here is CASKSGRATGELFF. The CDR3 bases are TGTGCCAGCAAAAGCGGGAGAGCCACCGGGGAGCTGTTTTTT.

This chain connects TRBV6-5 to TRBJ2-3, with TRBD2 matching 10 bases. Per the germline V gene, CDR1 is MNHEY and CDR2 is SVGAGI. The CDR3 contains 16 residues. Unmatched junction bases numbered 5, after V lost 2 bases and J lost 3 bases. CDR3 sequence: CASSYASGRTTDTQYF. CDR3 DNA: TGTGCCAGCAGTTACGCTAGCGGGAGAACGACAGATACGCAGTATTTT.

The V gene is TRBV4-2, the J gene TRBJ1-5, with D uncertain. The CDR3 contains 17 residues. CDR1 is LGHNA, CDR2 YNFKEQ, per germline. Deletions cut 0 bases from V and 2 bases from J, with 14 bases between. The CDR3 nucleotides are TGTGCCAGCAGCCAAGAGGGAGGGAATTCTGGCAATCAGCCCCAGCATTTT. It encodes CASSQEGGNSGNQPQHF.

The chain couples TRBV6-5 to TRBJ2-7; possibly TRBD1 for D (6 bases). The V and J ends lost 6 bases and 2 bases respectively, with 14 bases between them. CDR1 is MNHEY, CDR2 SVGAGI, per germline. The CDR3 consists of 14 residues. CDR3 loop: CASSLTGNTYEQYF. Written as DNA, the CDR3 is TGTGCCAGCAGCCTAACAGGGAACACCTACGAGCAGTACTTC.

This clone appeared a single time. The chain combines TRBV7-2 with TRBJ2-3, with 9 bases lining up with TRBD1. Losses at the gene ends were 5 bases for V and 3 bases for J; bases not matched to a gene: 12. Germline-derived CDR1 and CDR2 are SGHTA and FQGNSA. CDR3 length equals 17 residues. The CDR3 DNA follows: TGTGCCAGCAGCCAAACTGGCCCGGGACAGGGAACAGATACGCAGTATTTT. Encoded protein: CASSQTGPGQGTDTQYF.

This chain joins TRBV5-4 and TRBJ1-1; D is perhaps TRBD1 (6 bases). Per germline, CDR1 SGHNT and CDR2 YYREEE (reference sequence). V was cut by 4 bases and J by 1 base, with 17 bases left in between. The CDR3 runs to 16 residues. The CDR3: CASSPGPQTGNTEAFF. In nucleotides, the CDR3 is TGTGCCAGCAGCCCAGGCCCACAGACAGGGAACACTGAAGCTTTCTTT.

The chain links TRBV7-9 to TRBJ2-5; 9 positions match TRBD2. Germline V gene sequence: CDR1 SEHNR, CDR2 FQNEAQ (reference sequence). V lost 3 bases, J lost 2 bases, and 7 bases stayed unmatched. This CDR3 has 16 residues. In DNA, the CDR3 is TGTGCCAGCAGCTTTCCTTTAGCGGGAGCGCAAGAGACCCAGTACTTC. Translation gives CASSFPLAGAQETQYF.

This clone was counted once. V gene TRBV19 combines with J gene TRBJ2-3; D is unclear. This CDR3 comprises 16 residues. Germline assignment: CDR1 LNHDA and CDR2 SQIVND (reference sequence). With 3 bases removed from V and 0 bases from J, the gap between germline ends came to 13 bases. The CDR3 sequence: CASSIRRSASTDTQYF. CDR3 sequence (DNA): TGTGCCAGTAGTATTCGGCGCAGCGCTAGCACAGATACGCAGTATTTT.

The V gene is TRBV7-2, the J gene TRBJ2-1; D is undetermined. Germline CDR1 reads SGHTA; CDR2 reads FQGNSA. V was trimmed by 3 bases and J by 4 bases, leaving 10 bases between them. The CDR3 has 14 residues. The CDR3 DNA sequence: TGTGCCAGCAGCTTCCCTGGGCAGTACAATGAGCAGTTCTTC. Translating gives CASSFPGQYNEQFF.

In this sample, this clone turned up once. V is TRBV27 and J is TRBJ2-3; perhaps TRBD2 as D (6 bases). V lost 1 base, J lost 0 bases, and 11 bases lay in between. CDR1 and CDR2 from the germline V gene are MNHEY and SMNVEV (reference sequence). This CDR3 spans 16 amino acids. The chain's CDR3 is CASSLLGGGSTDTQYF. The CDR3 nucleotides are TGTGCCAGCAGTTTATTGGGAGGAGGAAGCACAGATACGCAGTATTTT.

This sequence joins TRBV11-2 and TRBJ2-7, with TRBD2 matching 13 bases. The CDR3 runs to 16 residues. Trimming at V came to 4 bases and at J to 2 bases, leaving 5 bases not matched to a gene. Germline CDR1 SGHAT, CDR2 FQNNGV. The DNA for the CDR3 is TGTGCCAGCAGCTCGAGGACTAGCGGGAGAACCTACGAGCAGTACTTC. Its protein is CASSSRTSGRTYEQYF. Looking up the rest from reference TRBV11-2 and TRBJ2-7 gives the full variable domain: EAGVAQSPRYKIIEKRQSVAFWCNPISGHATLYWYQQILGQGPKLLIQFQNNGVVDDSQLPKDRFSAERLKGVDSTLKIQPAKLEDSAVYLCASSSRTSGRTYEQYFGPGTRLTVT.

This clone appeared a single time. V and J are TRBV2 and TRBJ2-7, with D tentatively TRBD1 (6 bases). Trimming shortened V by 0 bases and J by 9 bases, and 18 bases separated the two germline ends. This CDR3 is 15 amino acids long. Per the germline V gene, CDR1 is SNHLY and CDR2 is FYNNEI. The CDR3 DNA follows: TGTGCCAGCAGTGAAGCAGGTCAGGGGCTGGGTGGGCAGTACTTC. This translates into CASSEAGQGLGGQYF.

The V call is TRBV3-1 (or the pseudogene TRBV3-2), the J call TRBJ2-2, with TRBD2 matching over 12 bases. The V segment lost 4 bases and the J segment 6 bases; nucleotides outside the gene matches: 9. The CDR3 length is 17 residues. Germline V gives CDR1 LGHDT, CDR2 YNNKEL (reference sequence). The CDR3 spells CASSPDCSSGRAGELFF. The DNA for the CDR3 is TGTGCCAGCAGCCCGGACTGCTCTAGCGGGAGGGCCGGGGAGCTGTTTTTT.

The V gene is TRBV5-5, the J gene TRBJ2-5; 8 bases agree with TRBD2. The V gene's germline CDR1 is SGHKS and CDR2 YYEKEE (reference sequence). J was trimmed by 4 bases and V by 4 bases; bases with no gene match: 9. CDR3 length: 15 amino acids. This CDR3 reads CASSPTGGPGETQYF. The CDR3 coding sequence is TGTGCCAGCAGCCCTACGGGAGGGCCAGGAGAGACCCAGTACTTC.

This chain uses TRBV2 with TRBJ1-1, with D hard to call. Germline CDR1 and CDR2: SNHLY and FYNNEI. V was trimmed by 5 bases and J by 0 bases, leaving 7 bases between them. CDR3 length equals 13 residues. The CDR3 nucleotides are TGTGCCAGCAGTTTATCCCTGAACACTGAAGCTTTCTTT. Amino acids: CASSLSLNTEAFF.